These T cell receptor beta chains were read from a single sample in a study of CD4 and CD8 cells across lung adenocarcinoma regions. Each CDR3 protein gets one entry after TCRdb re-called the PCR reads with MiXCR. The data show some 12,000 distinct CDR3 sequences, 40% to 50% seen once. Source material: CD8+ T cells from the margin of a lung tumor. The receptor source for this set is a female donor with lung adenocarcinoma. The CD4 and CD8 labels of this study may be unreliable. Each CDR3 is given with its conserved first and last residue. D genes are given only for firm matches. Only part of the rows carry a size: once, few, many, or a class if the clone is expanded.

clone size	V gene	D gene	J gene	CDR3 protein	CDR3 DNA
NA	TRBV10-3	NA	TRBJ2-3	CAGRRSKDTQYF	TGTGCGGGCCGGAGAAGCAAAGATACTCAGTATTTC
NA	TRBV11-3	NA	TRBJ2-1	CASSIEGRPMETQYF	TGTGCCAGCAGCATTGAAGGCAGACCAATGGAGACCCAGTACTTT
NA	TRBV12-5	NA	TRBJ1-4	CASGLERDAKLFF	TGTGCTAGTGGTTTGGAAAGGGATGCAAAACTGTTTTTT
many	TRBV12-3/TRBV12-4	TRBD1	TRBJ2-3	CASSSWDRTLWDTDTQYF	TGTGCCAGCAGTTCCTGGGACAGGACCCTCTGGGACACAGATACGCAGTATTTT
NA	TRBV10-3	NA	TRBJ2-7	CAIRENTGRTYNEQYF	TGTGCCATCAGAGAGAATACAGGGAGAACCTACAATGAGCAGTACTTC
NA	TRBV6-1	NA	TRBJ2-1	CASSPRLEGWFF	TGTGCCAGCAGCCCTCGACTAGAGGGGTGGTTCTTC
NA	TRBV20-1	TRBD1	TRBJ2-7	CSARDPATGRYEQYF	TGCAGTGCTAGAGATCCCGCGACAGGGCGGTACGAGCAGTACTTC
NA	TRBV27	NA	TRBJ2-2	CASSSEGTGELFF	TGTGCCAGCAGTTCTGAGGGCACCGGGGAGCTGTTTTTT
NA	TRBV6-1	NA	TRBJ1-1	CASRLDRNTEAFF	TGTGCCAGCAGACTGGACAGGAACACTGAAGCTTTCTTT
NA	TRBV10-2	TRBD2	TRBJ2-1	CASSVAGWGNEQFF	TGCGCCAGCAGTGTAGCGGGTTGGGGGAATGAGCAGTTCTTC
NA	TRBV6-1	NA	TRBJ2-1	CASRRSRNSYEQFF	TGTGCCAGCAGACGTTCCAGGAATAGCTACGAGCAGTTCTTC
many	TRBV12-3/TRBV12-4	TRBD2	TRBJ2-1	CASSLSWAGGGGDNEQFF	TGTGCCAGCAGTTTGTCGTGGGCGGGCGGGGGGGGCGACAATGAGCAGTTCTTC
NA	TRBV6-1	NA	TRBJ2-3	CARGLGGREADTQYF	TGTGCCAGGGGGCTCGGGGGCCGGGAGGCAGATACGCAGTATTTC